This paragraph covers one TCR beta chain sequence. In the source study's methods: Estimates of nucleated cell counts were drawn from the amplification of reference gene primers. This table comes from immunoSEQ multiplex PCR, and its TCRdb copy is limited to in-frame clones, with some not included. Clone size and V and J calls were adopted from that table, with D and trimming inferred from the DNA. The repertoire holds around 200,000 clones, more than 85% seen once, with over 7% in the top ten. These data are taken from a study of blood T cell repertoires in COVID-19. Study background: Specimens from acute and convalescent COVID-19 originated in the United States, Italy and Spain. Nucleic acid was either cDNA or gDNA, and it came from T cells, B-cell-depleted T cells, or PBMCs.

The CDR3 runs to 17 residues. CDR1 and CDR2 (germline): LGHNA, YSLEER. With 0 bases removed from V and 4 bases from J, the gap between germline ends came to 18 bases. The rearrangement links TRBV4-3 to TRBJ1-2; no definite D call. The sequencing sample was made of peripheral blood. This TCR came from a woman of 80 years or more in a cohort sampled during active or convalescent COVID-19. The CDR3 spells CASSQESPRRPSYGYTF. For the CDR3, the DNA is TGCGCCAGCAGCCAAGAGAGCCCCAGACGGCCTAGCTATGGCTACACCTTC.